The rows below give T cell receptor beta chains drawn from one sample of a study of blood T cell repertoires in COVID-19. The table came from immunoSEQ multiplex PCR; TCRdb's copy has only in-frame clones and leaves some out. The sample consists of some 64,000 clones, around 66% of them appearing once. Material for sequencing was PBMCs or T cells enriched from blood (not recorded which). These receptors originate from a woman in her fifties or sixties who had been exposed to COVID-19. Each CDR3 is given with its conserved first and last residue.

v_gene	j_gene	CDR3aa
TRBV6-5	TRBJ1-6	CASSRPGNSPLHF
TRBV10-2	TRBJ2-1	CASSGGDRQFF
TRBV2	TRBJ1-1	CASSDGGGGNTEAFF
TRBV5-6	TRBJ1-2	CASSLAFRGDGYTF
TRBV7-9	TRBJ1-1	CASAAGAGNTEAFF
TRBV6-2/TRBV6-3	TRBJ2-3	CASSIEAGGLGTDTQYF
TRBV27	TRBJ2-2	CASRRQASGANTGELFF
TRBV28	TRBJ2-1	CASSLRDREWNEQFF
TRBV28	TRBJ1-4	CASSSPARGGREKLFF
TRBV24-1	TRBJ2-3	CATSDSIPGDDTQYF
TRBV6-6	TRBJ2-1	CASSYSDRAGEQFF
TRBV30	TRBJ2-7	CAWSRGEQYF
TRBV9	TRBJ1-2	CASSVGAGGRYGYTF
TRBV24-1	TRBJ2-6	CATSLDREGANVLTF
TRBV10-1	TRBJ2-7	CASKGQGAYEQYF
TRBV30	TRBJ1-4	CAFAGGLGEKLFF
TRBV2	TRBJ1-2	CASSTDRGGYTF
TRBV28	TRBJ1-1	CASRSPGEGTEAFF
TRBV6-6	TRBJ2-1	CASGLNNEQFF
TRBV11-2	TRBJ2-5	CASSLWTSGQETQYF
TRBV27	TRBJ2-3	CASTLGGSTDTQYF
TRBV19	TRBJ1-1	CASRKQGKDTEAFF
TRBV29-1	TRBJ1-2	CSVGAGGRRNYGYTF
TRBV5-1	TRBJ1-1	CASSLEGQGVTEAFF
TRBV5-1	TRBJ2-1	CASSFGGSSYNEQFF
TRBV2	TRBJ2-7	CASGGYEQYF
TRBV7-2	TRBJ1-5	CASSLWRDQPQHF
TRBV7-8	TRBJ2-2	CASSPGAGHTFTGELFF
TRBV6-5	TRBJ1-1	CASNEGQGATEAFF
TRBV6-2/TRBV6-3	TRBJ2-7	CASSYGGRALGEQYF
TRBV19	TRBJ2-2	CASSMGGRTGELFF
TRBV2	TRBJ1-1	CASKGGSSTEAFF
TRBV30	TRBJ1-1	CAWRTTGVKNTEAFF
TRBV30	TRBJ2-7	CAWRRGYEQYF
TRBV29-1	TRBJ2-1	CSVGDRVDEQFF
TRBV7-9	TRBJ2-1	CASSPEGQISVNEQFF
TRBV20-1	TRBJ1-6	CSASSTAYYNSPLHF
TRBV30	TRBJ2-2	CAWSVSGSTGELFF
TRBV14	TRBJ2-7	CASSQEWGGEQYF
TRBV6-5	TRBJ1-5	CASQGWNQPQHF
TRBV10-1	TRBJ1-3	CASINRTGVQAGNTIYF
TRBV29-1	TRBJ2-2	CSVSTSTGTGELFF
TRBV9	TRBJ1-4	CASSVGGSGEKLFF
TRBV9	TRBJ2-7	CASSVAKGDEQYF
TRBV11-2	TRBJ1-3	CASSPTVGNTIYF
TRBV6-2/TRBV6-3	TRBJ1-5	CASSRDTYQPQHF
TRBV29-1	TRBJ1-1	CSVSTGGPEAFF
TRBV6-5	TRBJ1-1	CASSYSTGTANTEAFF
TRBV5-4	TRBJ2-3	CASSGYLSGGEEDTQYF
TRBV5-6	TRBJ2-7	CASSGWSLEDEQYF
TRBV30	TRBJ2-2	CAWGFSGTGGVHGELFF
TRBV7-2	TRBJ2-5	CASSSTRQGLETQYF
TRBV5-1	TRBJ2-1	CASSWSGQGNDEQFF
TRBV27	TRBJ1-5	CASRPTGARQPQHF
TRBV28	TRBJ1-5	CASSLRGVQPQHF
TRBV4-3	TRBJ2-5	CASSQHSGRGETQYF
TRBV19	TRBJ2-3	CASRSTYSTDTQYF
TRBV12-1	TRBJ2-3	CASRPGRGGALCGPDTQYF
TRBV28	TRBJ1-6	CASSPPNTRGFHF